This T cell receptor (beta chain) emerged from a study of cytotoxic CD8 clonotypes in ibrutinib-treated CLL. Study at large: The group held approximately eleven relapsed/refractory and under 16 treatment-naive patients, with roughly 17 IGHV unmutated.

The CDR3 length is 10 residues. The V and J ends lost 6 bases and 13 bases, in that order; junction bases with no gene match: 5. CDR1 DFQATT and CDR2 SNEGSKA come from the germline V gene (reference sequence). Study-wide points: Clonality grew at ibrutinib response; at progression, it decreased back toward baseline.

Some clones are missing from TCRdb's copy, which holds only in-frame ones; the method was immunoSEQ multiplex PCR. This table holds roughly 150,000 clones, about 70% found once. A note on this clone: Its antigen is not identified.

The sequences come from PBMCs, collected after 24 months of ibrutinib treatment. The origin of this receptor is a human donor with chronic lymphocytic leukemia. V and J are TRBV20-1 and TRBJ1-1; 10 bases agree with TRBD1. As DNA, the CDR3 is TGCAGTGCCCGGGACAGGGGAGTTTTCTTT. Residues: CSARDRGVFF.